The sequence of this T cell receptor (beta chain) was determined in a study of neurological immune-mediated disorders. V shed 6 bases and J shed 5 bases, with 8 bases lying between them. Looked up from germline, CDR1 is DFQATT and CDR2 is SNEGSKA (reference sequence). The CDR3 loop spans 11 amino acids. This clonotype was counted once. Its matching antigen is unknown. 5'RACE with 10-nucleotide random UMIs produced the cDNA. MiXCR, applied by TCRdb to the 5' RACE reads, yields one record per CDR3 protein. The table includes about 16,000 distinct CDR3 sequences, about a fifth detected once. General study results and limits: Subjects shared no identical expanded-clone CDR3 amino acid sequences, suggesting private TCR-beta repertoires in all groups.

The origin of this receptor is a man aged 50 to 60 in good health. The sequenced sample was PBMCs. This chain uses TRBV20-1 with TRBJ2-1; D not resolved. Here the CDR3 reads CSAPSHNEQFF. CDR3 DNA: TGCAGTGCCCCTTCCCACAATGAGCAGTTCTTC.